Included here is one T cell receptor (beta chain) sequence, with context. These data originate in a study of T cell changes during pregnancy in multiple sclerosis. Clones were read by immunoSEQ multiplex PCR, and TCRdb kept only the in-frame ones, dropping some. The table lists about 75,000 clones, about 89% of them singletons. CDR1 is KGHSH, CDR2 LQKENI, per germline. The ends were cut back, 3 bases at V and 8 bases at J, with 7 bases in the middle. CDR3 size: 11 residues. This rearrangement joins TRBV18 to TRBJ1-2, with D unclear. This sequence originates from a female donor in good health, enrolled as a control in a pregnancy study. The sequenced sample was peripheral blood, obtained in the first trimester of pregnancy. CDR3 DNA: TGTGCCAGCTCACCGGGCAGGGGCTACACCTTC. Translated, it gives CASSPGRGYTF.